The clone carrying this T cell receptor (beta chain) was seen more than once but under ten times. What it binds is not known. CDR3 length: 14 residues. The germline V gene has CDR1 SNHLY and CDR2 FYNNEI. V gave up 6 bases and J gave up 4 bases, with 15 bases separating them. This sample is drawn from a study of beta chain features in type 1 diabetes. The study, taken as a whole, reports: Any HLA-type effect on TCRB rearrangement remained unresolved here. Individuals with type 1 diabetes displayed fewer insertions and more deletions at VDJ junctions.

Expressed TCRB transcripts were sequenced after all isolated RNA was converted to cDNA. Produced via immunoSEQ multiplex PCR; TCRdb's table is partial and in-frame only. The table has some 900,000 clones, roughly 17% seen once. Specimen: naive CD4+ T cells from blood. This clonotype was sampled from a woman aged 18-29 years in good health. The rearrangement joins TRBV2 to TRBJ1-1, with unresolved D. CDR3 loop: CASRDGGFSTEAFF. The CDR3 DNA reads as TGTGCCAGCAGGGACGGAGGGTTCTCCACTGAAGCTTTCTTT.